The clone carrying this T cell receptor (beta chain) appeared many times. Its antigen remains unknown. Every TCR cDNA molecule bore a unique molecular identifier. One entry per CDR3 protein results from TCRdb running MiXCR on the 5' RACE reads. The top ten clones hold under 8% of a sample with around 21,000 distinct CDR3 sequences, more than 2.5% of them seen once. Germline CDR1 MNHEY, CDR2 SVGAGI. CDR3 length: 15 amino acids. V was pared by 2 bases and J by 0 bases, with 8 bases between. The sample is drawn from a study of spatial heterogeneity in lung cancer. Study conclusions and caveats: Higher tumor mutation counts went along with higher counts of expanded intratumoral alpha and beta TCRs.

Described time point: sample taken at primary tumor resection. Whole RNA, which was extracted from tumor, nontumor lung tissue or frozen PBMC, was sequenced without any cell sorting. This chain connects TRBV6-5 to TRBJ2-1; D is undetermined. The clonotype was recovered from a male donor with early-stage non-small cell lung cancer. Material: lung tumor tissue, obtained at surgery. CDR3 sequence (DNA): TGTGCCAGCAGTTACAGCGAGAGCTCCTACAATGAGCAGTTCTTC. Translated: CASSYSESSYNEQFF.